Following are 17 T cell receptor beta chains from one sample sequenced in a study of shared clonotypes between healthy human individuals. Here immunoSEQ multiplex PCR was the method, and the copy in TCRdb shows in-frame clones only, minus some. The sample lists about 530,000 clones; nearly 80% were seen once. Sequencing input: PBMCs. These receptors came from a middle-aged woman in good health. Some clones in this sample may be carry-over from other donors' samples.

This chain connects TRBV28 to TRBJ2-2, with TRBD2 as a possible D gene (5 bases). The germline V gene encodes CDR1 MDHEN and CDR2 SYDVKM. Deletions cut 3 bases from V and 5 bases from J, with 13 bases between. There are 15 residues in the CDR3. CDR3 DNA sequence: TGTGCCAGCAGTTTCACCGGGGATGGGACCGGGGAGCTGTTTTTT. Translating gives CASSFTGDGTGELFF.

The chain recombines TRBV4-1 with TRBJ1-2; unclear D gene. CDR3 length: 15 amino acids. In germline, CDR1 is MGHRA, CDR2 YSYEKL. V lost 2 bases to trimming and J lost 2 bases, with 12 bases between them. This CDR3 reads CASSQLTRLNYGYTF. The CDR3 region has the DNA TGCGCCAGCAGCCAATTGACCAGGCTCAACTATGGCTACACCTTC.

This chain uses TRBV15 with TRBJ2-1, with 10 bases fitting TRBD1. The CDR3 totals 14 residues. V was pared by 3 bases and J by 10 bases, with 6 bases of the junction left unmatched. The germline V gene encodes CDR1 LNHNV and CDR2 YYDKDF (reference sequence). The CDR3 nucleotides are TGTGCCACCAGCAGCGGGACAGGGGTACGGGAGCAGTTCTTC. Residues: CATSSGTGVREQFF. Full variable domain (remainder filled in from reference TRBV15 and TRBJ2-1): DAMVIQNPRYQVTQFGKPVTLSCSQTLNHNVMYWYQQKSSQAPKLLFHYYDKDFNNEADTPDNFQSRRPNTSFCFLDIRSPGLGDTAMYLCATSSGTGVREQFFGPGTRLTVL.

V gene TRBV7-2 combines with J gene TRBJ1-2; D unclear. This CDR3 region has 14 residues. Germline assignment: CDR1 SGHTA and CDR2 FQGNSA. V was cut by 0 bases and J by 2 bases, with 7 bases left in between. The DNA for the CDR3 is TGTGCCAGCAGCTTAGCGCCTGTGAACTATGGCTACACCTTC. This sequence encodes CASSLAPVNYGYTF.

V is TRBV5-6 and J is TRBJ1-4; no firm D call. The CDR3 runs 13 residues. Trimming removed 4 bases from V and 5 bases from J, with 9 bases in between. Per the germline V gene, CDR1 is SGHDT and CDR2 is YYEEEE. This chain's CDR3 is CASSAGRNEKLFF. In nucleotides, the CDR3 is TGTGCCAGCAGCGCCGGGAGGAATGAAAAACTGTTTTTT.

In regard to this clone: A much larger clone is a single base away; this may be a read error. In DNA, the CDR3 is TGTGCCAGCAGCCTTAGCGGGAGATACAATGAGCAGTTCTTC. Its translation: CASSLSGRYNEQFF. This chain joins TRBV5-6 and TRBJ2-1, with TRBD2 matching over 9 bases. Germline V gives CDR1 SGHDT, CDR2 YYEEEE. This CDR3 has 14 amino acids. J lost 4 bases, V lost 4 bases, and 3 bases had no gene match.

DNA of the CDR3: TGTGCCAGCAGCTTATCGCAGGGTAACCAAGAGACCCAGTACTTC. Protein product: CASSLSQGNQETQYF. This rearrangement joins TRBV7-2 to TRBJ2-5; tentatively, D is TRBD1 (5 bases). Trimming took off 2 bases at V and 0 bases at J, with 10 bases between the two ends. Germline assignment: CDR1 SGHTA and CDR2 FQGNSA. This CDR3 is built from 15 residues. Full variable domain (missing parts from reference TRBV7-2 and TRBJ2-5): GAGVSQSPSNKVTEKGKDVELRCDPISGHTALYWYRQSLGQGLEFLIYFQGNSAPDKSGLPSDRFSAERTGGSVSTLTIQRTQQEDSAVYLCASSLSQGNQETQYFGPGTRLLVL.

The chain carries TRBV28 and TRBJ1-2; D unresolved. V shed 10 bases and J shed 9 bases, with 21 bases lying between them. The germline V gene encodes CDR1 MDHEN and CDR2 SYDVKM. The CDR3 has 13 residues. The CDR3 protein is CANSGRAGHRYTF. In DNA, the CDR3 is TGTGCCAACTCCGGCCGGGCCGGTCATCGCTACACCTTC.

The chain is built from TRBV18 and TRBJ2-6, with 11 bases identical to TRBD1. Trimming at V came to 3 bases and at J to 0 bases, leaving 4 bases not matched to a gene. Germline lookup yields CDR1 KGHSH and CDR2 LQKENI. The CDR3 has 18 residues. CDR3 sequence reads: CASSPLGQGVSGANVLTF. In DNA form, the CDR3 reads TGTGCCAGCTCACCGTTGGGACAGGGGGTCTCTGGGGCCAACGTCCTGACTTTC.

The count of this clone is one. The gene calls are TRBV9 and TRBJ2-3; possible D gene TRBD2, 5 bases. This CDR3 is 14 amino acids long. V lost 3 bases and J 6 bases, leaving 14 bases between the germline ends. Germline CDR1 and CDR2: SGDLS and YYNGEE. As DNA, the CDR3 is TGTGCCAGCAGCGGGCTAGCTCTCGGCGATACGCAGTATTTT. Translation gives CASSGLALGDTQYF.

V and J are TRBV2 and TRBJ2-7; tentatively, D is TRBD2 (5 bases). The CDR3 covers 14 residues. The V gene lost 2 bases and the J gene lost 3 bases, with 11 bases spanning the gap. CDR1 SNHLY and CDR2 FYNNEI come from the germline V gene. The CDR3 DNA follows: TGTGCCAGCAGTGAATTTTCGGGATACTACGAGCAGTACTTC. Residues: CASSEFSGYYEQYF.

DNA for the CDR3: TGCACCAGCAGCCAAGGGACTAGCGGGAGTCAATGCAGGGGCGAGCAGTACTTC. Its protein product is CTSSQGTSGSQCRGEQYF. The chain couples TRBV1 to TRBJ2-7; the table gives TRBD2 as D, unverified against the DNA. TRBV1 is given as a pseudogene. This CDR3 comprises 18 residues.

The V and J genes are TRBV4-1 and TRBJ1-2; D is undetermined. CDR3 length: 13 residues. V was trimmed by 4 bases and J by 10 bases, leaving 16 bases between them. Germline lookup yields CDR1 MGHRA and CDR2 YSYEKL. The CDR3 bases are TGCGCCAGCAGCCGGGCCCGGGCAGGAGACTACACCTTC. This gives the protein CASSRARAGDYTF.

In regard to this clone: A single base is all that separates this from a far larger clone, so a read error is likely. The same CDR3 also results from other DNA sequences found in this sample. V and J are TRBV5-3 and TRBJ1-1; D call uncertain. TRBV5-3 is known as an ORF, though its function is uncertain. The CDR3 is made up of 13 amino acids. Trimming removed 8 bases from V and 1 base from J, with 12 bases in between. CDR3 sequence (DNA): TGTGCCAGCACGAATAGGGAGAACACTGAAGCTTTCTTT. Amino acids: CASTNRENTEAFF.

The chain links TRBV11-2 to TRBJ2-1, with 8 bases identical to TRBD2. This CDR3 has 15 residues. Germline V gene lookup returns CDR1 SGHAT and CDR2 FQNNGV. J was trimmed by 8 bases and V by 5 bases; bases with no gene match: 11. The DNA of the CDR3 is TGTGCCAGCAGCCCAGCAGCGGGAGTACCGCATGAGCAGTTCTTC. It codes for CASSPAAGVPHEQFF.

The chain has TRBV15 and TRBJ1-1; D gene uncertain. Germline CDR1 is LNHNV and CDR2 is YYDKDF (reference sequence). V dropped 0 bases and J dropped 4 bases, with 15 bases sitting between them. The CDR3 is made up of 16 amino acids. The CDR3 protein is CATSRDRLPRSTEAFF. The CDR3 DNA reads TGTGCCACCAGCAGAGATCGGCTTCCGAGGTCCACTGAAGCTTTCTTT.

The chain employs TRBV4-1 and TRBJ2-3, with a possible D match to TRBD2 (5 bases). V was trimmed by 6 bases and J by 1 base, leaving 14 bases between them. CDR3 length: 15 residues. Germline V gives CDR1 MGHRA, CDR2 YSYEKL. The CDR3 here is CASRPSLAGTDTQYF. The CDR3 bases are TGCGCCAGCAGACCGTCGCTAGCAGGCACAGATACGCAGTATTTT.